In this sample, the clone carrying this T cell receptor beta chain turned up a few times. This entry comes from a study of beta chain features in type 1 diabetes. The sequenced template was cDNA made from the entire isolated RNA. The method was immunoSEQ multiplex PCR; TCRdb's version includes in-frame clones alone and lacks a portion of them. The sample lists fewer than 350,000 clones; about 18% were seen once. CDR1 is SGHAT and CDR2 is FQNNGV in the germline V gene. This CDR3 region has 16 residues. V lost 4 bases and J lost 4; bases outside the gene matches: 11. This sequence joins TRBV11-2 and TRBJ2-7; 9 bases align to TRBD1. The sequencing input was naive CD4+ T cells from blood. The TCR originated in a woman under 30 in good health. The CDR3 DNA follows: TGTGCCAGCAGCTCTCTTCCGACAGGGGGTTTGTACGAGCAGTACTTC. It encodes CASSSLPTGGLYEQYF.